The 7 T cell receptor beta chains below come from one sample, sequenced in a study of a mutant IDH1 vaccine in newly diagnosed glioma. Time point reported: week 35, safety follow-up. With topical imiquimod, each dose of the vaccine consisted of 300 ug of mutant IDH1 20-mer peptide. These TCRs are of unknown antigen specificity. Sequenced by immunoSEQ multiplex PCR; TCRdb stores in-frame clones only, minus some. The repertoire has more than 60,000 clones, roughly 71% of them found once; the top ten carry 4.7%. Specimen: PBMCs, collected from a glioma patient whose treatment included an IDH1 peptide vaccine. Every receptor here comes from a man between 50 and 59 years old with glioma.

The rearrangement joins TRBV7-8 to TRBJ2-3, with 14 nucleotides matching TRBD2. The germline CDR1 and CDR2 sequences are SGHVS and FQNEAQ. V lost 1 base, J lost 0 bases, and 0 bases stayed unmatched. CDR3 length: 17 residues. The CDR3 nucleotides read TGTGCCAGCAGCTTAGGGACTAGCGGGGGGAGCACAGATACGCAGTATTTT. It is translated as CASSLGTSGGSTDTQYF. The full variable domain, completed using reference TRBV7-8 and TRBJ2-3, is GAGVSQSPRYKVAKRGQDVALRCDPISGHVSLFWYQQALGQGPEFLTYFQNEAQLDKSGLPSDRFFAERPEGSVSTLKIQRTQQEDSAVYLCASSLGTSGGSTDTQYFGPGTRLTVL.

On this clone: An end of the junction does not agree with germline; a read error may underlie this. The V gene is TRBV19, the J gene TRBJ2-5; no firm D call. CDR1 and CDR2 (germline): LNHDA, SQIVND (reference sequence). The CDR3 totals 14 residues. CDR3 protein: CASSISGGHRAVHF. DNA of the CDR3: TGTGCCAGTAGTATATCAGGTGGCCACCGGGCGGTCCACTTC.

The genes are TRBV5-1 and TRBJ2-7; no clear D gene. CDR3 length: 13 residues. Germline values: CDR1 SGHRS, CDR2 YFSETQ. Trimming stripped 5 bases from V and 2 bases from J, with 11 bases between. The CDR3 DNA sequence: TGCGCCAGCAGTACGGACCCCGCCTACGAGCAGTACTTC. The encoded protein is CASSTDPAYEQYF.

This clone has only one observation. V and J are TRBV7-2 and TRBJ1-5; 9 nucleotides line up with TRBD1. Germline trimming cut 2 bases from V and 7 bases from J; bases unmatched to any gene: 3. The CDR3 contains 14 residues. Germline CDR1 reads SGHTA; CDR2 reads FQGNSA. The CDR3 sequence: CASSLWTGDQPQHF. Here the CDR3 DNA reads TGTGCCAGCAGCTTATGGACAGGGGACCAGCCCCAGCATTTT.

This clone was seen a handful of times. The CDR3 loop reads CASSEALRDGFYGYTF. The CDR3 DNA is TGTGCCAGCAGTGAAGCGCTCCGGGACGGATTCTATGGCTACACCTTC. The chain couples TRBV6-1 to TRBJ1-2, with a possible D match to TRBD1 (5 bases). V was trimmed by 0 bases and J by 4 bases, leaving 15 bases between them. The germline gives CDR1 MNHNS, CDR2 SASEGT. The CDR3 is 16 amino acids.

V usage is TRBV6-5 and J usage is TRBJ1-1; maybe TRBD1 (5 bases). V gave up 0 bases and J gave up 3 bases, with 8 bases separating them. The CDR3 is 14 residues long. Germline-derived CDR1 and CDR2 are MNHEY and SVGAGI. The CDR3 DNA reads as TGTGCCAGCAGTTACTCCGGGGACTACACTGAAGCTTTCTTT. It yields the protein CASSYSGDYTEAFF.

The rearrangement links TRBV4-2 to TRBJ1-4, with D perhaps TRBD1 (6 bases). Germline CDR1 reads LGHNA; CDR2 reads YNFKEQ. V lost 0 bases to trimming and J lost 4 bases, with 9 bases between them. CDR3 length: 15 amino acids. Here the CDR3 reads CASSQEGAINEKLFF. CDR3 nucleotides: TGTGCCAGCAGCCAAGAGGGGGCCATTAATGAAAAACTGTTTTTT.